A selection of T cell receptor beta chains follows, all from one sample in a study of human T cells and chemical hapten exposure. TCRdb processed the RACE reads anew with MiXCR; each CDR3 protein has one entry. This repertoire shows about 84,000 distinct CDR3 sequences, roughly a tenth found once; its top ten account for less than 6.5%. The sequences come from whole blood, collected in connection with sensitization to the hapten diphenylcyclopropenone (DPC). The receptors derive from a woman aged 45-59 years with alopecia areata. Some clones in this sample may be carry-over from other donors' samples. Both conserved end residues are part of each CDR3. The order of the fields is J gene, D gene, CDR3 length, V gene, clone size, CDR3 protein, CDR3 DNA. A D gene is named only where the DNA matches it firmly. A row's size may be missing; if present it is once, few, many or a size class.

j_call: TRBJ2-1
d_call: TRBD1
cdr3_length: 12
v_call: TRBV20-1
clone_size: -
cdr3_aa: CSAGRTGHEQFF
cdr3_nt: TGCAGTGCTGGACGGACAGGGCATGAGCAGTTCTTC

j_call: TRBJ2-1
d_call: TRBD2
cdr3_length: 16
v_call: TRBV27
clone_size: few
cdr3_aa: CASSLRLAGSYNEQFF
cdr3_nt: TGTGCCAGCAGTTTAAGGCTAGCGGGAAGTTACAATGAGCAGTTCTTC

j_call: TRBJ1-2
d_call: TRBD1
cdr3_length: 17
v_call: TRBV6-5
clone_size: -
cdr3_aa: CASSYSSAGTDNYGYTF
cdr3_nt: TGTGCCAGCAGTTACTCTTCCGCAGGGACAGATAACTATGGCTACACCTTC

j_call: TRBJ2-3
d_call: TRBD2
cdr3_length: 16
v_call: TRBV20-1
clone_size: many
cdr3_aa: CSARDFNSGSTDTQYF
cdr3_nt: TGCAGTGCTAGAGATTTTAATAGCGGGAGCACAGATACGCAGTATTTT

j_call: TRBJ2-7
d_call: -
cdr3_length: 11
v_call: TRBV29-1
clone_size: few
cdr3_aa: CSVGESYEQYF
cdr3_nt: TGCAGCGTTGGGGAGTCCTACGAGCAGTACTTC

j_call: TRBJ2-1
d_call: TRBD2
cdr3_length: 13
v_call: TRBV28
clone_size: many
cdr3_aa: CASSLSGRLEQFF
cdr3_nt: TGTGCCAGCAGTTTAAGCGGGAGGCTTGAGCAGTTCTTC

j_call: TRBJ2-5
d_call: -
cdr3_length: 12
v_call: TRBV14
clone_size: many
cdr3_aa: CASSFGGETQYF
cdr3_nt: TGTGCCAGCAGCTTCGGGGGCGAGACCCAGTACTTC

j_call: TRBJ2-7
d_call: -
cdr3_length: 13
v_call: TRBV6-6
clone_size: -
cdr3_aa: CASSMKENYEQYF
cdr3_nt: TGTGCCAGCAGCATGAAAGAAAACTACGAGCAGTACTTC

j_call: TRBJ2-1
d_call: TRBD2
cdr3_length: 16
v_call: TRBV3-1
clone_size: -
cdr3_aa: CASSQRLAGGSNEQFF
cdr3_nt: TGTGCCAGCAGCCAAAGACTAGCGGGAGGGTCCAATGAGCAGTTCTTC

j_call: TRBJ2-3
d_call: -
cdr3_length: 14
v_call: TRBV7-9
clone_size: few
cdr3_aa: CSSLAGGSTDTQYF
cdr3_nt: TGTTCCAGCCTGGCAGGCGGGAGCACAGATACGCAGTATTTT

j_call: TRBJ1-2
d_call: TRBD1
cdr3_length: 13
v_call: TRBV18
clone_size: many
cdr3_aa: CASSPLDRDGYTF
cdr3_nt: TGTGCCAGCTCACCCCTCGACAGGGATGGCTACACCTTC

j_call: TRBJ2-1
d_call: TRBD2
cdr3_length: 13
v_call: TRBV5-1
clone_size: many
cdr3_aa: CASSSSGRNEQFF
cdr3_nt: TGCGCCAGCAGCTCTAGCGGGAGAAATGAGCAGTTCTTC

j_call: TRBJ2-5
d_call: -
cdr3_length: 15
v_call: TRBV9
clone_size: -
cdr3_aa: CASSPRQRNQETQYF
cdr3_nt: TGTGCCAGCAGCCCCCGACAGAGAAACCAAGAGACCCAGTACTTC

j_call: TRBJ2-1
d_call: TRBD2
cdr3_length: 15
v_call: TRBV20-1
clone_size: -
cdr3_aa: CSAYVAGGAYNEQFF
cdr3_nt: TGCAGTGCTTACGTAGCGGGAGGGGCTTACAATGAGCAGTTCTTC

j_call: TRBJ1-4
d_call: TRBD1
cdr3_length: 15
v_call: TRBV18
clone_size: few
cdr3_aa: CASSPDRVGDEKLFF
cdr3_nt: TGTGCCAGCTCACCGGACAGGGTTGGAGATGAAAAACTGTTTTTT

j_call: TRBJ1-6
d_call: -
cdr3_length: 13
v_call: TRBV13
clone_size: many
cdr3_aa: CASSLKGNSPLHF
cdr3_nt: TGTGCCAGCAGCTTAAAGGGGAATTCACCCCTCCACTTT

j_call: TRBJ2-1
d_call: -
cdr3_length: 15
v_call: TRBV20-1
clone_size: many
cdr3_aa: CSAQVGTPPYNEQFF
cdr3_nt: TGCAGTGCACAGGTGGGGACCCCGCCCTACAATGAGCAGTTCTTC

j_call: TRBJ2-3
d_call: -
cdr3_length: 15
v_call: TRBV7-9
clone_size: many
cdr3_aa: CASSIDGGSADTQYF
cdr3_nt: TGTGCCAGCAGCATTGATGGGGGCAGCGCAGATACGCAGTATTTT

j_call: TRBJ1-4
d_call: TRBD1
cdr3_length: 18
v_call: TRBV18
clone_size: many
cdr3_aa: CASSPLAGQGGTNEKLFF
cdr3_nt: TGTGCCAGCTCACCACTCGCCGGACAGGGGGGAACTAATGAAAAACTGTTTTTT

j_call: TRBJ2-4
d_call: -
cdr3_length: 13
v_call: TRBV19
clone_size: few
cdr3_aa: CASSIGPAGIQYF
cdr3_nt: TGTGCCAGTAGTATTGGTCCGGCGGGCATTCAGTACTTC

j_call: TRBJ2-3
d_call: -
cdr3_length: 16
v_call: TRBV20-1
clone_size: -
cdr3_aa: CSARDPDTSTADTQYF
cdr3_nt: TGCAGTGCTAGAGATCCTGACACATCGACCGCGGATACGCAGTATTTT

j_call: TRBJ1-5
d_call: -
cdr3_length: 12
v_call: TRBV2
clone_size: -
cdr3_aa: CASSGGNQPQHF
cdr3_nt: TGTGCCAGCAGTGGAGGGAATCAGCCCCAGCATTTT

j_call: TRBJ2-7
d_call: -
cdr3_length: 15
v_call: TRBV10-3
clone_size: -
cdr3_aa: CAISVQVSSSYEQHF
cdr3_nt: TGTGCCATCAGTGTACAGGTATCGAGCTCCTACGAGCAGCACTTC

j_call: TRBJ1-6
d_call: -
cdr3_length: 14
v_call: TRBV7-6
clone_size: many
cdr3_aa: CASSFSTSNSPLHF
cdr3_nt: TGTGCCAGCAGCTTTTCCACTAGTAATTCACCCCTCCACTTT

j_call: TRBJ1-1
d_call: -
cdr3_length: 9
v_call: TRBV29-1
clone_size: many
cdr3_aa: CSVYRRAFF
cdr3_nt: TGCAGCGTTTACAGAAGAGCTTTCTTT

j_call: TRBJ1-3
d_call: TRBD1
cdr3_length: 14
v_call: TRBV20-1
clone_size: many
cdr3_aa: CSADRGQGRNTIYF
cdr3_nt: TGCAGTGCTGACCGCGGACAGGGAAGAAACACCATATATTTT

j_call: TRBJ1-1
d_call: -
cdr3_length: 14
v_call: TRBV5-1
clone_size: few
cdr3_aa: CASSLEVLNTEAFF
cdr3_nt: TGCGCCAGCAGCTTGGAAGTACTGAACACTGAAGCTTTCTTT

j_call: TRBJ2-3
d_call: -
cdr3_length: 18
v_call: TRBV24-1
clone_size: -
cdr3_aa: CATSDLMGEISDPDTQYF
cdr3_nt: TGTGCCACCAGTGATTTGATGGGGGAAATTAGCGATCCAGATACGCAGTATTTT

j_call: TRBJ2-1
d_call: TRBD1
cdr3_length: 16
v_call: TRBV7-9
clone_size: many
cdr3_aa: CASSLKRTGVDNEQFF
cdr3_nt: TGTGCCAGCAGTCTTAAAAGGACAGGGGTGGACAATGAGCAGTTCTTC

j_call: TRBJ2-3
d_call: TRBD2
cdr3_length: 17
v_call: TRBV11-1
clone_size: -
cdr3_aa: CASSLVASGTSTDTQYF
cdr3_nt: TGTGCCAGCAGCTTAGTCGCTAGCGGAACTAGCACAGATACGCAGTATTTT

j_call: TRBJ1-1
d_call: -
cdr3_length: 12
v_call: TRBV25-1
clone_size: -
cdr3_aa: CASSDIGTEAFF
cdr3_nt: TGTGCCAGCAGTGATATAGGAACTGAAGCTTTCTTT

j_call: TRBJ1-1
d_call: -
cdr3_length: 13
v_call: TRBV7-6
clone_size: many
cdr3_aa: CASSLAGVTEAFF
cdr3_nt: TGTGCCAGCAGCTTAGCAGGGGTGACTGAAGCTTTCTTT

j_call: TRBJ2-1
d_call: -
cdr3_length: 14
v_call: TRBV20-1
clone_size: few
cdr3_aa: CRANRALSYNEQFF
cdr3_nt: TGCAGGGCCAATAGAGCCCTCTCCTACAATGAGCAGTTCTTC

j_call: TRBJ2-3
d_call: -
cdr3_length: 15
v_call: TRBV20-1
clone_size: few
cdr3_aa: CSALGGGTGTDTQYF
cdr3_nt: TGCAGTGCTCTAGGCGGCGGCACCGGCACAGATACGCAGTATTTT

j_call: TRBJ1-5
d_call: -
cdr3_length: 14
v_call: TRBV30
clone_size: -
cdr3_aa: CAWSPVRGNQPQHF
cdr3_nt: TGTGCCTGGAGCCCCGTCAGGGGCAATCAGCCCCAGCATTTT

j_call: TRBJ2-5
d_call: -
cdr3_length: 15
v_call: TRBV5-3
clone_size: -
cdr3_aa: CARRPPRGGQETQYF
cdr3_nt: TGTGCCAGAAGGCCCCCCCGGGGAGGCCAAGAGACCCAGTACTTC

j_call: TRBJ2-3
d_call: TRBD2
cdr3_length: 16
v_call: TRBV3-1
clone_size: -
cdr3_aa: CASSQPGLAVTDTQYF
cdr3_nt: TGTGCCAGCAGCCAACCGGGACTAGCGGTCACAGATACGCAGTATTTT

j_call: TRBJ1-6
d_call: -
cdr3_length: 15
v_call: TRBV5-4
clone_size: many
cdr3_aa: CASSLEQGFNSPLHF
cdr3_nt: TGTGCCAGCAGCTTGGAACAGGGTTTTAATTCACCCCTCCACTTT

j_call: TRBJ2-3
d_call: -
cdr3_length: 13
v_call: TRBV7-7
clone_size: many
cdr3_aa: CASSRFSTDTQYF
cdr3_nt: TGTGCCAGCAGCCGCTTCAGCACAGATACGCAGTATTTT

j_call: TRBJ2-7
d_call: -
cdr3_length: 14
v_call: TRBV20-1
clone_size: few
cdr3_aa: CSARLPGRNYEQYF
cdr3_nt: TGCAGTGCTAGATTACCGGGACGGAACTACGAGCAGTACTTC

j_call: TRBJ2-2
d_call: -
cdr3_length: 13
v_call: TRBV6-4
clone_size: -
cdr3_aa: CGSSVVETGELFF
cdr3_nt: TGTGGCAGCAGTGTGGTCGAAACCGGGGAGCTGTTTTTT

j_call: TRBJ2-3
d_call: -
cdr3_length: 14
v_call: TRBV28
clone_size: many
cdr3_aa: CANAPGPSTDTQYF
cdr3_nt: TGTGCCAACGCCCCGGGGCCTAGCACAGATACGCAGTATTTT

j_call: TRBJ2-1
d_call: TRBD2
cdr3_length: 19
v_call: TRBV18
clone_size: many
cdr3_aa: CASSPPLTSGKWGYNEQFF
cdr3_nt: TGTGCCAGCTCACCACCCTTGACTAGCGGGAAATGGGGGTACAATGAGCAGTTCTTC

j_call: TRBJ1-5
d_call: TRBD1
cdr3_length: 13
v_call: TRBV6-5
clone_size: many
cdr3_aa: CASGRDSNQPQHF
cdr3_nt: TGTGCCAGCGGCCGGGACAGTAATCAGCCCCAGCATTTT

j_call: TRBJ2-6
d_call: -
cdr3_length: 14
v_call: TRBV6-5
clone_size: -
cdr3_aa: CATGQPSGANVLTF
cdr3_nt: TGTGCCACTGGACAGCCCTCTGGGGCCAACGTCCTGACTTTC

j_call: TRBJ2-7
d_call: -
cdr3_length: 14
v_call: TRBV6-1
clone_size: -
cdr3_aa: CASSEAVSSYEQYF
cdr3_nt: TGTGCCAGCAGTGAAGCGGTCAGCTCCTACGAGCAGTACTTC

j_call: TRBJ2-1
d_call: -
cdr3_length: 15
v_call: TRBV20-1
clone_size: many
cdr3_aa: CSARAGSTPYNEQFF
cdr3_nt: TGCAGTGCTAGAGCCGGTAGTACCCCCTACAATGAGCAGTTCTTC

j_call: TRBJ1-2
d_call: TRBD1
cdr3_length: 15
v_call: TRBV28
clone_size: many
cdr3_aa: CASSLLRQGRYGYTF
cdr3_nt: TGTGCCAGCAGTTTACTCCGACAGGGGCGCTATGGCTACACCTTC

j_call: TRBJ2-3
d_call: -
cdr3_length: 18
v_call: TRBV5-1
clone_size: -
cdr3_aa: CASRSHVVEAKSTDTQYF
cdr3_nt: TGCGCCAGCAGGTCACACGTTGTTGAGGCAAAAAGCACAGATACGCAGTATTTT

j_call: TRBJ2-1
d_call: -
cdr3_length: 13
v_call: TRBV7-9
clone_size: many
cdr3_aa: CAIRHVARNEQFF
cdr3_nt: TGTGCCATCAGACATGTGGCGAGGAATGAGCAGTTCTTC

j_call: TRBJ2-5
d_call: -
cdr3_length: 14
v_call: TRBV6-5
clone_size: -
cdr3_aa: CASSYSGRLETQYF
cdr3_nt: TGTGCCAGCAGTTACTCAGGGAGGTTAGAGACCCAGTACTTC

j_call: TRBJ2-3
d_call: TRBD2
cdr3_length: 16
v_call: TRBV12-3/TRBV12-4
clone_size: few
cdr3_aa: CASSLGLAANTDTQYF
cdr3_nt: TGTGCCAGCAGTTTAGGACTAGCGGCCAACACAGATACGCAGTATTTT

j_call: TRBJ1-4
d_call: -
cdr3_length: 16
v_call: TRBV4-3
clone_size: few
cdr3_aa: CASSPTGGGGNEKLFF
cdr3_nt: TGCGCCAGCAGCCCTACGGGGGGCGGGGGTAATGAAAAACTGTTTTTT

j_call: TRBJ2-3
d_call: TRBD2
cdr3_length: 16
v_call: TRBV14
clone_size: few
cdr3_aa: CASSQGLGLAGDTQYF
cdr3_nt: TGTGCCAGCAGCCAAGGACTGGGACTAGCGGGAGATACGCAGTATTTT

j_call: TRBJ2-5
d_call: TRBD2
cdr3_length: 15
v_call: TRBV10-3
clone_size: -
cdr3_aa: CAINEGGPGGETQYF
cdr3_nt: TGTGCCATCAATGAGGGAGGGCCGGGAGGTGAGACCCAGTACTTC